The 26 T cell receptor beta chains given below trace back to one sample, sequenced in a study of chronic HIV infection and antiretroviral therapy (dated by TCRdb to 2014 to 2015). The library was built by means of 5' RACE. Data came from an Illumina MiSeq. Clones were called with MiXCR by TCRdb after fastp trimmed the public reads at Q25, and only in-frame beta chains were retained. One record per CDR3 amino acid sequence lists the most common genes and DNA. This sample lists under 55,000 distinct CDR3 sequences; over 15% were detected once. The top ten clones comprise around 2.8% of the sample. The specimen sequenced was peripheral blood. These receptors were obtained from an adult who had HIV and had not received antiretroviral therapy, or was an uninfected healthy control (not recorded which).

The V gene is TRBV28, the J gene TRBJ1-3; no clear D gene. The CDR3 sequence is 14 residues long. Looked up from germline, CDR1 is MDHEN and CDR2 is SYDVKM. Trimming pared 3 bases from V and 10 bases from J, leaving 16 bases between. The CDR3 region is CASSFPSRLSTIYF. As DNA, the CDR3 is TGTGCCAGCAGTTTCCCCTCTCGATTGAGTACCATATATTTT.

This clonotype was seen a few times. The J gene is TRBJ2-7, the V gene TRBV2, with TRBD2 matching over 7 bases. The V and J ends lost 7 bases and 1 base, in that order; junction bases with no gene match: 7. Germline V gene sequence: CDR1 SNHLY, CDR2 FYNNEI. The CDR3 consists of 14 residues. CDR3: CASIYPSGSYEQYF. In DNA, the CDR3 is TGTGCCAGCATATACCCTAGCGGTTCCTACGAGCAGTACTTC.

This clonotype occurred a few times. The chain has TRBV5-1 and TRBJ2-3; no clear D gene. The germline V and J ends were trimmed by 4 bases and 2 bases, with 8 bases remaining between them. Germline loops: CDR1 SGHRS, CDR2 YFSETQ. The CDR3 sequence is 13 residues long. The CDR3 loop is CASSEDHTDTQYF. The CDR3 DNA is TGCGCCAGCAGCGAGGACCACACAGATACGCAGTATTTT.

V gene TRBV5-1 combines with J gene TRBJ1-1; D perhaps matches TRBD1 (5 bases). The germline V gene has CDR1 SGHRS and CDR2 YFSETQ. Trimming pared 4 bases from V and 1 base from J, leaving 11 bases between. CDR3 length: 14 residues. CDR3 bases: TGCGCCAGCAGCCCGGACACGCCGAACACTGAAGCTTTCTTT. Translation: CASSPDTPNTEAFF.

The chain combines TRBV29-1 with TRBJ2-3, with 13 nucleotides matching TRBD2. The J segment lost 3 bases and the V segment lost 3 bases, leaving 0 bases of the junction unmatched. The CDR3 contains 14 residues. Germline values: CDR1 SQVTM, CDR2 ANQGSEA. The CDR3 region is CSVETSGRTDTQYF. The CDR3 bases are TGCAGCGTTGAGACTAGCGGGAGGACAGATACGCAGTATTTT.

The rearrangement uses TRBV16 and TRBJ1-1; D gene unclear. CDR1 and CDR2 (germline): KGHSY, FQNENV. Trimming cost V 2 bases and J 2 bases, with 9 bases left between them. This CDR3 region has 14 residues. CDR3 sequence: CASSQDSGNTEAFF. The CDR3 DNA sequence: TGTGCCAGCAGCCAAGATTCAGGAAACACTGAAGCTTTCTTT.

This clonotype came up a few times. The chain recombines TRBV29-1 with TRBJ2-7; 7 bases map to TRBD1. Germline V lookup: CDR1 SQVTM, CDR2 ANQGSEA. The CDR3 length is 14 residues. The V gene end was trimmed by 5 bases and the J gene end by 3 bases; junction bases not matched to a gene: 10. The CDR3 reads CSVLSGTEVYEQYF. CDR3 sequence (DNA): TGCAGCGTTTTGTCAGGGACAGAGGTCTACGAGCAGTACTTC.

The chain links TRBV12-3 or TRBV12-4 to TRBJ1-1; D perhaps matches TRBD1 (5 bases). The CDR3 length is 14 residues. V gave up 2 bases and J gave up 4 bases, with 11 bases separating them. CDR3 protein: CASSLSGSGTEAFF. In nucleotides, the CDR3 is TGTGCCAGCAGTTTATCAGGGAGTGGCACTGAAGCTTTCTTT.

The CDR3 here is CSVAVGTLTYEQYF. The CDR3 DNA reads TGCAGCGTTGCCGTGGGGACATTGACCTACGAGCAGTACTTC. V is TRBV29-1 and J is TRBJ2-7, with D maybe TRBD1 (6 bases). Trimming stripped 4 bases from V and 2 bases from J, with 15 bases between. This CDR3 comprises 14 residues. Germline lookup yields CDR1 SQVTM and CDR2 ANQGSEA.

The rearrangement uses TRBV28 and TRBJ1-2, with TRBD1 matching over 10 bases. CDR3 length: 15 amino acids. The germline gives CDR1 MDHEN, CDR2 SYDVKM. V lost 6 bases and J lost 5; bases outside the gene matches: 9. CDR3 in amino acids: CASRPTGGAWYGYTF. DNA for the CDR3: TGTGCCAGCAGACCGACAGGGGGCGCATGGTATGGCTACACCTTC.

This chain links TRBV20-1 with TRBJ1-5; a possible D gene is TRBD1 (5 bases). V was clipped by 0 bases and J by 5 bases, with 5 bases between them. CDR3 length: 12 amino acids. Germline V gives CDR1 DFQATT, CDR2 SNEGSKA (reference sequence). For the CDR3, the DNA is TGCAGTGCTAGAGACAGGGATCAGCCCCAGCATTTT. Translation: CSARDRDQPQHF.

This clonotype has more than one count but fewer than ten. The chain links TRBV28 to TRBJ2-2; 15 nucleotides line up with TRBD2. The V and J ends lost 0 bases and 6 bases, in that order; junction bases with no gene match: 2. Per germline, CDR1 MDHEN and CDR2 SYDVKM. CDR3 length: 17 residues. CDR3 sequence (DNA): TGTGCCAGCAGTTTATGGGGACTAGCGGGAGGACCCGGGGAGCTGTTTTTT. Protein sequence: CASSLWGLAGGPGELFF.

This clonotype has just a few counts. The chain carries TRBV12-3 or TRBV12-4 and TRBJ1-6, with D possibly being TRBD1 (5 bases). The V end lost 3 bases, the J end lost 9 bases, and 12 bases lay between the germline ends. The CDR3 totals 14 residues. The CDR3 nucleotides are TGTGCCAGCAGTTTGGGGGAGAAGTTTTCACCCCTCCACTTT. Its translation is CASSLGEKFSPLHF.

This clonotype is a singleton in its sample. V is TRBV28 and J is TRBJ2-7; 8 bases fit TRBD1. The CDR3 extends over 15 amino acids. CDR1 MDHEN and CDR2 SYDVKM come from the germline V gene. The junction had 12 bases not matched to a gene; V was cut back by 5 bases and J by 6 bases. The CDR3 DNA sequence: TGTGCCAGCAGTCCCCCGGACAGGGCAGGTACCGAGCAGTACTTC. It encodes CASSPPDRAGTEQYF.

This clonotype was picked up a small number of times. V and J are TRBV2 and TRBJ1-4; no definite D call. The ends were cut back, 1 base at V and 7 bases at J, with 10 bases in the middle. This CDR3 contains 14 residues. Germline V gives CDR1 SNHLY, CDR2 FYNNEI. CDR3 in amino acids: CASSEDGLGEKLFF. The CDR3 DNA follows: TGTGCCAGCAGTGAAGATGGGCTCGGTGAAAAACTGTTTTTT.

The chain couples TRBV7-2 to TRBJ2-5; D uncertain. The germline CDR1 and CDR2 sequences are SGHTA and FQGNSA. There are 11 residues in the CDR3. Trimming shortened V by 5 bases and J by 5 bases, and 6 bases separated the two germline ends. This CDR3 reads CASSGRETQYF. Written as DNA, the CDR3 is TGTGCCAGCAGCGGCCGTGAGACCCAGTACTTC.

This clonotype occurred a few times. The J gene is TRBJ1-1, the V gene TRBV28; TRBD1 agrees at 7 bases. CDR3 length equals 15 residues. CDR1 MDHEN and CDR2 SYDVKM come from the germline V gene. Germline trimming cut 5 bases from V and 1 base from J; bases unmatched to any gene: 7. DNA for the CDR3: TGTGCCAGCAGTAATCTGGGACAGACGAACACTGAAGCTTTCTTT. Protein: CASSNLGQTNTEAFF.

The chain couples TRBV5-1 to TRBJ1-6; TRBD1 aligns across 7 bases. The CDR3 length is 14 residues. CDR1 is SGHRS and CDR2 is YFSETQ in the germline V gene. The V segment lost 3 bases and the J segment 3 bases; nucleotides outside the gene matches: 0. CDR3 DNA sequence: TGCGCCAGCAGCTGGACAGGCTATAATTCACCCCTCCACTTT. Translation: CASSWTGYNSPLHF.

The chain links TRBV4-1 to TRBJ2-7; perhaps D is TRBD1 or TRBD2 (6 bases each). This CDR3 comprises 16 residues. The germline gives CDR1 MGHRA, CDR2 YSYEKL. Trimming removed 0 bases from V and 0 bases from J, with 12 bases in between. CDR3 sequence reads: CASSQEGGSGSYEQYF. CDR3 sequence (DNA): TGCGCCAGCAGCCAAGAAGGGGGGAGTGGCTCCTACGAGCAGTACTTC.

V gene TRBV28 combines with J gene TRBJ1-2; D unresolved. Germline V gives CDR1 MDHEN, CDR2 SYDVKM. This CDR3 spans 15 amino acids. The germline V and J ends were trimmed by 6 bases and 4 bases, with 18 bases remaining between them. The CDR3 DNA reads as TGTGCCAGCAGAGATGGGCCCCGTGGCGGCTATGGCTACACCTTC. This sequence encodes CASRDGPRGGYGYTF.

This clonotype has a handful of counts. The V call is TRBV6-6, the J call TRBJ2-2; 11 bases map to TRBD2. CDR3 size: 15 residues. The J segment lost 4 bases and the V segment lost 5 bases, leaving 3 bases of the junction unmatched. Germline values: CDR1 MNHNY, CDR2 SVGAGI (reference sequence). The CDR3 DNA reads as TGTGCCAGCAGTATGGGACTAGCGGCCACCGGGGAGCTGTTTTTT. This sequence encodes CASSMGLAATGELFF.

The chain combines TRBV21-1 with TRBJ1-5; TRBD1 is taken as the D call from the table, unchecked against the DNA. TRBV21-1 is described as a pseudogene. This CDR3 has 15 amino acids. The CDR3, as DNA: TGTGCCAGCAGCCCGGGAGATAGGAGCAATCAGCCCCAGCATTTT. As protein: CASSPGDRSNQPQHF.

This clonotype has a handful of counts. V is TRBV5-4 and J is TRBJ2-3; D ambiguous. V gave up 1 base and J gave up 3 bases, with 9 bases separating them. CDR3 length equals 14 residues. The germline CDR1 and CDR2 sequences are SGHNT and YYREEE (reference sequence). This chain's CDR3 is CASSLRASTDTQYF. CDR3 nucleotides: TGTGCCAGCAGCTTGAGAGCGTCGACAGATACGCAGTATTTT.

This clonotype was observed a handful of times. The chain employs TRBV28 and TRBJ2-7; possible D gene TRBD2, 5 bases. Germline values: CDR1 MDHEN, CDR2 SYDVKM. V lost 4 bases to trimming and J lost 4 bases, with 20 bases between them. The CDR3 contains 16 residues. The CDR3 sequence is CASSSRYSGGRYEQYF. CDR3 DNA sequence: TGTGCCAGCAGTTCCCGCTATTCCGGAGGCCGGTACGAGCAGTACTTC.

The chain's CDR3 is CSARDLLRQDSYNEQFF. The CDR3 region has the DNA TGCAGTGCTAGAGATCTTCTCCGACAGGACTCCTACAATGAGCAGTTCTTC. J is TRBJ2-1 and V is TRBV20-1, with TRBD1 as a possible D gene (6 bases). With 0 bases removed from V and 0 bases from J, the gap between germline ends came to 15 bases. Per germline, CDR1 DFQATT and CDR2 SNEGSKA (reference sequence). The CDR3 length is 17 residues.

This clonotype was seen a handful of times. The chain combines TRBV11-2 with TRBJ2-7, with TRBD1 matching over 10 bases. This CDR3 comprises 13 residues. Germline loops: CDR1 SGHAT, CDR2 FQNNGV. With V trimmed by 4 bases and J by 4 bases, 1 base remained unmatched. The CDR3 DNA reads as TGTGCCAGCAGCTCGGGACAGGGGTACGAGCAGTACTTC. It is translated as CASSSGQGYEQYF. Together with reference TRBV11-2 and TRBJ2-7, the CDR3 gives the full variable domain: EAGVAQSPRYKIIEKRQSVAFWCNPISGHATLYWYQQILGQGPKLLIQFQNNGVVDDSQLPKDRFSAERLKGVDSTLKIQPAKLEDSAVYLCASSSGQGYEQYFGPGTRLTVT.